These 10 T cell receptor beta chains were all obtained from the same sample, sequenced in a study of CD8 T cells in ankylosing spondylitis. TCRdb re-analysed the 5' RACE reads in MiXCR, keeping a single row per CDR3 protein. The table includes around 330,000 distinct CDR3 sequences, roughly 10% detected once. Sample: blood, either unsorted or a sorted T cell fraction (not recorded which). Every receptor here comes from a female donor with ankylosing spondylitis or in good health (not recorded which).

This chain links TRBV20-1 with TRBJ1-1; D is unresolved. The CDR3 runs 14 residues. Germline V gene data show CDR1 as DFQATT and CDR2 as SNEGSKA (reference sequence). V shed 2 bases and J shed 0 bases, with 10 bases lying between them. CDR3 nucleotides: TGCAGTGCTAGACCCCGGCGGTTGAACACTGAAGCTTTCTTT. The encoded protein is CSARPRRLNTEAFF.

In its sample, this clonotype was seen many times. The rearrangement uses TRBV20-1 and TRBJ2-1; D unresolved. The CDR3 is 11 amino acids. Germline-derived CDR1 and CDR2 are DFQATT and SNEGSKA (reference sequence). The V and J ends lost 2 bases and 10 bases respectively, with 9 bases between them. The CDR3 sequence is CSARSHPEQFF. The CDR3 DNA reads as TGCAGTGCTAGATCCCACCCGGAGCAGTTCTTC.

This clonotype was detected many times. The CDR3 protein is CAISDRLAAYNEQFF. CDR3 nucleotides: TGTGCCATCAGTGATAGACTAGCGGCCTACAATGAGCAGTTCTTC. The chain links TRBV10-3 to TRBJ2-1, with 9 positions matching TRBD2. J gave up 2 bases and V 3 bases, and 2 bases lay outside the gene matches. CDR3 length: 15 residues. CDR1 is ENHRY, CDR2 SYGVKD, per germline.

The chain is built from TRBV11-2 and TRBJ1-5; the D gene is possibly TRBD1 (6 bases). V lost 5 bases to trimming and J lost 4 bases, with 15 bases between them. Germline assignment: CDR1 SGHAT and CDR2 FQNNGV. The CDR3 consists of 15 residues. CDR3 nucleotides: TGTGCCAGCAGCCCGGACAGAGACCTTAATCAGCCCCAGCATTTT. Encoded protein: CASSPDRDLNQPQHF. Looking up the rest from reference TRBV11-2 and TRBJ1-5 gives the full variable domain: EAGVAQSPRYKIIEKRQSVAFWCNPISGHATLYWYQQILGQGPKLLIQFQNNGVVDDSQLPKDRFSAERLKGVDSTLKIQPAKLEDSAVYLCASSPDRDLNQPQHFGDGTRLSIL.

This clonotype was found many times. CDR3 protein: CASSLATDRGNGYTF. In nucleotides, the CDR3 is TGCGCCAGCAGCTTGGCGACAGACAGGGGCAATGGCTACACCTTC. The rearrangement joins TRBV5-1 to TRBJ1-2; 8 bases match TRBD1. CDR3 length: 15 residues. Germline V gene lookup returns CDR1 SGHRS and CDR2 YFSETQ. J lost 6 bases, V lost 0 bases, and 7 bases had no gene match. The full variable domain, its missing parts supplied by reference TRBV5-1 and TRBJ1-2, is KAGVTQTPRYLIKTRGQQVTLSCSPISGHRSVSWYQQTPGQGLQFLFEYFSETQRNKGNFPGRFSGRQFSNSRSEMNVSTLELGDSALYLCASSLATDRGNGYTFGSGTRLTVV.

Ten or more counts support this clonotype. V and J are TRBV29-1 and TRBJ2-3, with 10 bases identical to TRBD2. Looked up from germline, CDR1 is SQVTM and CDR2 is ANQGSEA. The CDR3 has 15 amino acids. The junction had 6 bases not matched to a gene; V was cut back by 4 bases and J by 2 bases. In nucleotides, the CDR3 is TGCAGCGTTGTGGGTAGCGGGGGGCCCACAGATACGCAGTATTTT. It encodes CSVVGSGGPTDTQYF.

The chain recombines TRBV30 with TRBJ2-1; 7 bases fit TRBD2. Germline CDR1 GTSNPN, CDR2 SVGIG (reference sequence). This CDR3 has 14 amino acids. J was trimmed by 8 bases and V by 4 bases; bases with no gene match: 11. CDR3 in DNA: TGTGCCTGGAATATCGGGACTACCCGCGATGAGCAGTTCTTC. Translated: CAWNIGTTRDEQFF.

There are many counts of this clonotype. The rearrangement links TRBV20-1 to TRBJ2-5; 7 bases fit TRBD1. In germline, CDR1 is DFQATT, CDR2 SNEGSKA (reference sequence). CDR3 size: 15 residues. Losses at the gene ends were 6 bases for V and 5 bases for J; bases not matched to a gene: 15. The CDR3 DNA reads TGCAGTGCCGATTGGGACAGCTTTATACAGGAGACCCAGTACTTC. Its translation: CSADWDSFIQETQYF.

This clonotype was seen at least ten times. The rearrangement joins TRBV9 to TRBJ2-7; TRBD2 might be the D (6 bases). The CDR3 contains 16 residues. Per germline, CDR1 SGDLS and CDR2 YYNGEE. The V end lost 0 bases, the J end lost 3 bases, and 16 bases lay between the germline ends. The DNA of the CDR3 is TGTGCCAGCAGCGTAGGCGCGGCGGGGACCATCTACGAGCAGTACTTC. Translating it yields CASSVGAAGTIYEQYF.

This clonotype was seen many times. This rearrangement joins TRBV7-9 to TRBJ1-1; TRBD1 aligns across 7 bases. Trimming cost V 5 bases and J 2 bases; bases outside gene matches: 5. The germline gives CDR1 SEHNR, CDR2 FQNEAQ (reference sequence). This CDR3 comprises 14 residues. The CDR3 nucleotides are TGTGCCAGCAGCCTGTGGGACAGCAACACTGAAGCTTTCTTT. It encodes CASSLWDSNTEAFF.